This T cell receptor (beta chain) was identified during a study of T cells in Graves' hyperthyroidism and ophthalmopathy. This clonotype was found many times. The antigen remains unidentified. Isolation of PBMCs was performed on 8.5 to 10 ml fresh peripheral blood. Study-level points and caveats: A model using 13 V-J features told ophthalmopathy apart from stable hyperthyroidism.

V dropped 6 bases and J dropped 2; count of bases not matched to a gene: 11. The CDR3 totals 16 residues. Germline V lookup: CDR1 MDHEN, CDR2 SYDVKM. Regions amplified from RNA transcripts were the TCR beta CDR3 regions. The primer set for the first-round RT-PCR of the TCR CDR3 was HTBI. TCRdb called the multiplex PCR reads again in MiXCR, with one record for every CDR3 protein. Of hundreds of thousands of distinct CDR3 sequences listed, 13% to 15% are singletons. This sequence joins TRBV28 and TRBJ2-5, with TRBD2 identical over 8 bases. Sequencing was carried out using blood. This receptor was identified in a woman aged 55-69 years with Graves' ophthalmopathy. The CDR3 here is CASRKGLAGLQETQYF. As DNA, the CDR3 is TGTGCCAGCAGGAAGGGGCTAGCGGGTTTGCAAGAGACCCAGTACTTC.